This T cell receptor (beta chain) was profiled in a study of PD-1 blockade in classical Hodgkin lymphoma. Some clones are missing from TCRdb's copy, which holds only in-frame ones; the method was immunoSEQ multiplex PCR. This repertoire shows about 17,000 clones, 78% found once; its top ten account for about 2%. There are 17 residues in the CDR3. Germline-derived CDR1 and CDR2 are LNHNV and YYDKDF (reference sequence). The ends were cut back, 4 bases at V and 4 bases at J, with 21 bases in the middle. Time point given: cycle 4 day 1 (C4D1), after 5 to 7 weeks of nivolumab. Each patient's relapse followed autologous stem cell transplantation, and brentuximab vedotin exposure varied. By magnetic negative selection, CD4+ T cells were purified from thawed PBMCs.

The chain employs TRBV15 and TRBJ2-3; TRBD1 might be the D (7 bases). This clonotype was sampled from a human donor with classical Hodgkin lymphoma. This sample comprised CD4+ T cells from blood, obtained before the fourth cycle of nivolumab. CDR3 coding DNA: TGTGCCACCAGCAACCCACAGGGGAGGCTATCCTCAGATACGCAGTATTTT. Translating it yields CATSNPQGRLSSDTQYF.